Presented here are 22 T cell receptor beta chains from one specimen sequenced in a study of blood T cell repertoires in COVID-19 (dated by TCRdb to 2018 to 2020). Receptors were amplified or captured by the immunoSEQ multiplex PCR assay. Not all clones reach the TCRdb copy of this immuneACCESS table, which keeps in-frame sequences only. Checked studies attribute under half of the gap to unresolved V genes and leave the rest unexplained. In all, the sample holds 150,000 to 200,000 clones, and nearly 90% of those were seen once. The ten largest make up about 1.9% of the sample. The sequencing input was peripheral blood. The receptor set was obtained from a man younger than 35 who had recovered from COVID-19.

The chain employs TRBV29-1 and TRBJ1-1; the D is unclear. Trimming took off 4 bases at V and 0 bases at J, with 9 bases between the two ends. The CDR3 length is 13 residues. The germline V gene has CDR1 SQVTM and CDR2 ANQGSEA. The chain's CDR3 is CSVAVIVNTEAFF. Here the CDR3 DNA reads TGCAGCGTTGCGGTCATTGTGAACACTGAAGCTTTCTTT.

This chain joins TRBV12-5 and TRBJ2-1; 9 nucleotides match TRBD1. The germline V gene has CDR1 LGHNT and CDR2 FRNRAP. Trimming took 7 bases from V and 2 from J; bases not matched to a gene: 12. There are 17 residues in the CDR3. The CDR3: CASVLSSGTGPYNEQFF. The DNA of the CDR3 is TGTGCTAGTGTCTTATCGTCCGGGACAGGGCCCTACAATGAGCAGTTCTTC.

The V and J genes are TRBV11-2 and TRBJ1-6; no clear D. Trimming took 0 bases from V and 7 from J, leaving 4 bases between them. Per the germline V gene, CDR1 is SGHAT and CDR2 is FQNNGV. The length of the CDR3 is 13 residues. CDR3 DNA sequence: TGTGCCAGCAGCTTAGATCTCAATTCACCCCTCCACTTT. Encoded protein: CASSLDLNSPLHF.

The chain is built from TRBV2 and TRBJ2-1; TRBD1 might be the D (6 bases). The CDR3 has 16 amino acids. CDR1 and CDR2 (germline): SNHLY, FYNNEI. Trimming took 4 bases from V and 0 from J, leaving 13 bases between them. The CDR3 DNA reads as TGTGCCAGCAGTGCAGGCAGGGGAAGCTCCTACAATGAGCAGTTCTTC. It codes for CASSAGRGSSYNEQFF.

This clone occurred a few times. The gene calls are TRBV3-1 (or the pseudogene TRBV3-2) and TRBJ2-7; D remains unclear. CDR3 length equals 11 residues. V lost 2 bases and J lost 5, with 4 bases in between. Germline CDR1 LGHDT, CDR2 YNNKEL (reference sequence). CDR3 sequence (DNA): TGTGCCAGCAGCCAAAGAGACGAGCAGTACTTC. Protein sequence: CASSQRDEQYF.

This rearrangement joins TRBV6-1 to TRBJ1-1; D unresolved. Germline V lookup: CDR1 MNHNS, CDR2 SASEGT. The CDR3 totals 14 residues. V was cut by 3 bases and J by 0 bases, with 8 bases left in between. The CDR3: CASSDLAVNTEAFF. As DNA, the CDR3 is TGTGCCAGCAGTGATCTGGCAGTGAACACTGAAGCTTTCTTT.

This clone was detected only once. The chain links TRBV5-4 to TRBJ2-3; D is unresolved. V lost 3 bases and J lost 2, with 10 bases in between. The germline V gene has CDR1 SGHNT and CDR2 YYREEE (reference sequence). The CDR3 spans 14 residues. The CDR3 nucleotides are TGTGCCAGCAGCTCGGTTCTGGTCACAGATACGCAGTATTTT. Its translation: CASSSVLVTDTQYF.

The genes are TRBV7-9 and TRBJ1-3, with 9 bases aligning to TRBD1. V was pared by 4 bases and J by 4 bases, with 2 bases of the junction left unmatched. The CDR3 covers 14 residues. CDR1 SEHNR and CDR2 FQNEAQ come from the germline V gene (reference sequence). The CDR3 region is CASSWDRAGNTIYF. Here the CDR3 DNA reads TGTGCCAGCAGCTGGGACAGGGCGGGAAACACCATATATTTT.

The J gene is TRBJ1-5, the V gene TRBV12-3 or TRBV12-4; 9 bases map to TRBD1. The CDR3 has 13 amino acids. Losses at the gene ends were 3 bases for V and 7 bases for J; bases not matched to a gene: 1. The CDR3 bases are TGTGCCAGCAGTTTGACAGGGGGGCAGCCCCAGCATTTT. Its translation is CASSLTGGQPQHF.

The chain carries TRBV5-4 and TRBJ1-1, with 7 bases fitting TRBD1. The germline CDR1 and CDR2 sequences are SGHNT and YYREEE (reference sequence). The ends lost 4 bases at V and 6 bases at J; junction bases unmatched: 9. The CDR3 is 14 residues long. CDR3 amino acids: CASSPPTGHSEAFF. CDR3 DNA sequence: TGTGCCAGCAGCCCACCGACAGGGCACTCTGAAGCTTTCTTT.

V gene TRBV7-6 combines with J gene TRBJ1-4; 8 bases line up with TRBD1. V lost 5 bases to trimming and J lost 5 bases; unmatched junction nucleotides: 7. Germline V gene data show CDR1 as SGHVS and CDR2 as FNYEAQ. CDR3 length: 15 amino acids. CDR3 loop: CASSQGAGGNEKLFF. CDR3 nucleotide sequence: TGTGCCAGCAGCCAGGGGGCAGGGGGAAATGAAAAACTGTTTTTT.

V and J are TRBV30 and TRBJ1-1; tentative D call: TRBD1 (6 bases). Germline-derived CDR1 and CDR2 are GTSNPN and SVGIG (reference sequence). V was pared by 3 bases and J by 8 bases, with 10 bases between. The CDR3 consists of 11 residues. The CDR3 DNA is TGTGCCTGGAGAGAAACAGGGGAAGCTTTCTTT. Amino acid sequence: CAWRETGEAFF.

The chain carries TRBV19 and TRBJ1-1, with a possible D match to TRBD1 (6 bases). Germline-derived CDR1 and CDR2 are LNHDA and SQIVND (reference sequence). The V gene lost 3 bases and the J gene lost 0 bases, with 11 bases spanning the gap. This CDR3 is built from 15 residues. The CDR3 DNA sequence: TGTGCCAGTAGTATTGGACAGTCACTGAACACTGAAGCTTTCTTT. Translated, it gives CASSIGQSLNTEAFF.

The V gene is TRBV28, the J gene TRBJ2-7; no clear D gene. Germline CDR1 is MDHEN and CDR2 is SYDVKM. The CDR3 length is 11 residues. V gave up 2 bases and J gave up 7 bases, with 6 bases separating them. The CDR3 bases are TGTGCCAGCAGTTTAAGCATGGAGCAGTACTTC. It translates to CASSLSMEQYF.

The chain has TRBV4-3 and TRBJ2-3, with D perhaps TRBD2 (6 bases). CDR3 length: 18 amino acids. Germline-derived CDR1 and CDR2 are LGHNA and YSLEER. The V gene lost 0 bases and the J gene lost 2 bases, with 18 bases spanning the gap. In DNA form, the CDR3 reads TGCGCCAGCAGCCAAGATATGGCTAGCGAGTACTTCACAGATACGCAGTATTTT. Its translation: CASSQDMASEYFTDTQYF.

This clone was counted between two and nine times. The gene calls are TRBV10-3 and TRBJ2-3; tentative D call: TRBD2 (6 bases). The CDR3 is made up of 14 amino acids. The germline V gene has CDR1 ENHRY and CDR2 SYGVKD. The V end was cut by 6 bases, the J end by 2 bases, with 12 bases between. The CDR3 region is CAISPGDFTDTQYF. The CDR3 DNA reads as TGTGCCATCAGCCCGGGGGATTTCACAGATACGCAGTATTTT.

The chain combines TRBV9 with TRBJ2-7, with 9 bases matching TRBD1. V lost 3 bases and J lost 2; bases outside the gene matches: 6. This CDR3 is 15 amino acids long. Per the germline V gene, CDR1 is SGDLS and CDR2 is YYNGEE. The CDR3 spells CASSAGTGKAYEQYF. CDR3 nucleotide sequence: TGTGCCAGCAGCGCGGGGACAGGGAAAGCCTACGAGCAGTACTTC.

The chain is built from TRBV5-4 and TRBJ1-2, with D perhaps matching TRBD1 (5 bases). V lost 3 bases to trimming and J lost 4 bases, with 16 bases between them. CDR1 is SGHNT and CDR2 is YYREEE in the germline V gene (reference sequence). CDR3 length: 15 residues. CDR3 protein: CASSSPDRDAYGYTF. Written as DNA, the CDR3 is TGTGCCAGCAGCTCACCAGACAGAGATGCCTATGGCTACACCTTC.

CDR3 sequence: CAISESQGALYNEQFF. The CDR3 DNA follows: TGTGCCATCAGTGAGTCACAGGGGGCCCTTTACAATGAGCAGTTCTTC. V and J are TRBV10-3 and TRBJ2-1, with 9 bases aligning to TRBD1. V lost 0 bases, J lost 4 bases, and 4 bases stayed unmatched. This CDR3 contains 16 residues. Looked up from germline, CDR1 is ENHRY and CDR2 is SYGVKD.

The J gene is TRBJ2-5, the V gene TRBV18; D not resolved. This CDR3 is 15 amino acids long. In germline, CDR1 is KGHSH, CDR2 LQKENI. The germline V and J ends were trimmed by 6 bases and 3 bases, with 17 bases remaining between them. The CDR3 bases are TGTGCCAGCTCGCCCAGCCAAGCGCCAAAAGAGACCCAGTACTTC. Protein product: CASSPSQAPKETQYF.

The chain joins TRBV14 to TRBJ2-7; possibly TRBD2 for D (6 bases). Trimming shortened V by 4 bases and J by 2 bases, and 15 bases separated the two germline ends. Germline CDR1 is SGHDN and CDR2 is FVKESK. The CDR3 is made up of 15 amino acids. The CDR3 DNA is TGTGCCAGCAGCCCAGGGAGCGGGTTGCCCTACGAGCAGTACTTC. Translation gives CASSPGSGLPYEQYF.

Concerning this clone itself: At one end, the junction sequence differs from germline, possibly due to a read error. The chain recombines TRBV20-1 with TRBJ2-1; tentatively, D is TRBD2 (6 bases). The CDR3 consists of 11 residues. Germline V CDR1 and CDR2: DFQATT, SNEGSKA (reference sequence). CDR3 bases: TGCAGTGCTTATCGACTAGGGGCTGGGGTCTTC. The encoded protein is CSAYRLGAGVF.